A selection of T cell receptor beta chains follows, all from one sample in a study of T cell repertoires in cytomegalovirus infection. These receptors lack a known antigen. MiXCR was run by TCRdb on the reads, yielding one entry per CDR3 protein. Among 800,000 to 950,000 distinct CDR3 sequences listed, less than 35% were seen once. The starting material was cultured CD8+ T cells from PBMCs, obtained from culture after CMV antigen stimulation. These receptors were obtained from a human donor in good health (CMV status not recorded). Some clones in this sample may be carry-over from other donors' samples. CDR3s include the opening cysteine and the closing phenylalanine or tryptophan. The order of the fields is CDR3 protein, CDR3 DNA, V gene, D gene, clone size, J gene. A D gene is named only where the DNA matches it firmly. A row's size may be missing; if present it is once, few, many or a size class.

cdr3_aa: CASSYVQGAGNTIYF
cdr3_nt: TGTGCCAGCAGCTACGTACAGGGGGCTGGAAACACCATATATTTT
v_call: TRBV7-9
d_call: TRBD1
clone_size: few
j_call: TRBJ1-3

cdr3_aa: CASSSYPMGGDTGELFF
cdr3_nt: TGTGCCAGCAGTTCCTATCCCATGGGGGGGGACACCGGGGAGCTGTTTTTT
v_call: TRBV12-3/TRBV12-4
d_call: TRBD2
clone_size: few
j_call: TRBJ2-2

cdr3_aa: CATSDPGQPEAFF
cdr3_nt: TGTGCCACCAGTGACCCCGGACAGCCTGAAGCTTTCTTT
v_call: TRBV24-1
d_call: -
clone_size: few
j_call: TRBJ1-1

cdr3_aa: CASSEVGTVNEKLFF
cdr3_nt: TGTGCCAGCAGTGAAGTCGGGACGGTGAATGAAAAACTGTTTTTT
v_call: TRBV25-1
d_call: -
clone_size: -
j_call: TRBJ1-4

cdr3_aa: CASSLISDRNYDYTF
cdr3_nt: TGTGCCAGCAGCTTGATATCGGACAGGAACTATGACTACACCTTC
v_call: TRBV5-4
d_call: TRBD1
clone_size: -
j_call: TRBJ1-2

cdr3_aa: CASSYSGGSGNTIYF
cdr3_nt: TGTGCCAGCAGTTACTCTGGGGGGTCCGGAAACACCATATATTTT
v_call: TRBV6-5
d_call: -
clone_size: few
j_call: TRBJ1-3

cdr3_aa: CASSYRVGSGANVLTF
cdr3_nt: TGTGCCAGCAGTTACCGAGTTGGGTCTGGGGCCAACGTCCTGACTTTC
v_call: TRBV28
d_call: -
clone_size: -
j_call: TRBJ2-6

cdr3_aa: CASSFSIEQGSSYNEQFF
cdr3_nt: TGTGCCAGCAGCTTTTCCATCGAGCAGGGGAGCTCCTACAATGAGCAGTTCTTC
v_call: TRBV7-6
d_call: -
clone_size: -
j_call: TRBJ2-1

cdr3_aa: CASSHEDTQYF
cdr3_nt: TGTGCCAGCAGCCACGAGGATACGCAGTATTTT
v_call: TRBV5-4
d_call: -
clone_size: -
j_call: TRBJ2-3

cdr3_aa: CASSWGIEQFF
cdr3_nt: TGTGCCAGCAGTTGGGGGATTGAGCAGTTCTTC
v_call: TRBV6-5
d_call: -
clone_size: many
j_call: TRBJ2-1

cdr3_aa: CVSSLTSGRAYEQYF
cdr3_nt: TGTGTCAGCAGCTTGACTAGCGGGAGAGCCTACGAGCAGTACTTC
v_call: TRBV7-2
d_call: TRBD2
clone_size: -
j_call: TRBJ2-7

cdr3_aa: CASSLSPAGGYEQYF
cdr3_nt: TGTGCCAGCAGTTTATCACCCGCAGGGGGCTACGAGCAGTACTTC
v_call: TRBV27
d_call: TRBD1
clone_size: -
j_call: TRBJ2-7

cdr3_aa: CASSRASGEGTQYF
cdr3_nt: TGTGCCAGCAGCCGCGCTAGCGGGGAGGGTACGCAGTATTTT
v_call: TRBV7-2
d_call: TRBD2
clone_size: many
j_call: TRBJ2-3

cdr3_aa: CATSRVTWVNNEQFF
cdr3_nt: TGTGCCACCAGCAGAGTGACTTGGGTCAACAATGAGCAGTTCTTC
v_call: TRBV15
d_call: -
clone_size: -
j_call: TRBJ2-1

cdr3_aa: CASSSIPRDRGQNIQYF
cdr3_nt: TGTGCCAGCAGCTCGATCCCCCGGGACAGGGGCCAAAACATTCAGTACTTC
v_call: TRBV7-9
d_call: TRBD1
clone_size: few
j_call: TRBJ2-4

cdr3_aa: CASSSPQGVGNEQFF
cdr3_nt: TGTGCCAGCAGCTCCCCACAGGGGGTCGGGAATGAGCAGTTCTTC
v_call: TRBV7-6
d_call: TRBD1
clone_size: -
j_call: TRBJ2-1

cdr3_aa: CASSQSGTEAFF
cdr3_nt: TGCGCCAGCAGCCAATCCGGCACTGAAGCTTTCTTT
v_call: TRBV4-1
d_call: -
clone_size: -
j_call: TRBJ1-1

cdr3_aa: CASSPSYSGNTIYF
cdr3_nt: TGTGCCAGCTCACCGAGCTACTCTGGAAACACCATATATTTT
v_call: TRBV18
d_call: -
clone_size: few
j_call: TRBJ1-3

cdr3_aa: CASSLRSEGDTQYF
cdr3_nt: TGTGCCAGCAGCTTACGGTCGGAGGGGGATACGCAGTATTTT
v_call: TRBV13
d_call: -
clone_size: -
j_call: TRBJ2-3

cdr3_aa: CASSQGTGENIQYF
cdr3_nt: TGCGCCAGCAGCCAAGGCACAGGGGAAAACATTCAGTACTTC
v_call: TRBV4-3
d_call: TRBD1
clone_size: -
j_call: TRBJ2-4

cdr3_aa: CASSSRVVKTDKRYF
cdr3_nt: TGTGCCAGCAGCTCAAGGGTTGTTAAAACAGATAAGCGGTATTTT
v_call: TRBV7-1
d_call: -
clone_size: -
j_call: TRBJ2-3

cdr3_aa: CASSPDRGDPPHYNSPLHF
cdr3_nt: TGTGCCAGCAGCCCAGACAGGGGCGATCCCCCGCACTATAATTCACCCCTCCACTTT
v_call: TRBV7-9
d_call: TRBD1
clone_size: few
j_call: TRBJ1-6

cdr3_aa: CASSRVTGSTEAFF
cdr3_nt: TGCGCCAGCAGCCGGGTGACAGGGAGCACTGAAGCTTTCTTT
v_call: TRBV4-1
d_call: TRBD1
clone_size: few
j_call: TRBJ1-1

cdr3_aa: CASSLVLGGENTGELFF
cdr3_nt: TGTGCCAGCAGCTTAGTTTTAGGGGGCGAGAACACCGGGGAGCTGTTTTTT
v_call: TRBV7-6
d_call: TRBD1
clone_size: few
j_call: TRBJ2-2

cdr3_aa: CASSMGGYGSETQYF
cdr3_nt: TGTGCCAGCAGTATGGGGGGCTACGGGTCAGAGACCCAGTACTTC
v_call: TRBV27
d_call: -
clone_size: -
j_call: TRBJ2-5

cdr3_aa: CASSFGTGVFRPQHF
cdr3_nt: TGTGCCAGCAGCTTCGGGACAGGTGTCTTTAGGCCCCAGCATTTT
v_call: TRBV5-6
d_call: TRBD1
clone_size: -
j_call: TRBJ1-5

cdr3_aa: CASLGHLNNEQFF
cdr3_nt: TGTGCCAGCCTGGGGCACCTTAACAATGAGCAGTTCTTC
v_call: TRBV12-3/TRBV12-4
d_call: -
clone_size: -
j_call: TRBJ2-1

cdr3_aa: CASSSPVRASADMQYF
cdr3_nt: TGTGCCAGCAGCTCCCCCGTCCGGGCATCGGCAGACATGCAGTATTTT
v_call: TRBV7-2
d_call: -
clone_size: -
j_call: TRBJ2-3

cdr3_aa: CASSSWAGGEGYTF
cdr3_nt: TGTGCCAGCAGCTCGTGGGCAGGGGGCGAAGGCTACACCTTC
v_call: TRBV7-6
d_call: TRBD1
clone_size: many
j_call: TRBJ1-2

cdr3_aa: CASSSGTGKGYTF
cdr3_nt: TGTGCCAGCAGCTCGGGGACAGGGAAAGGCTACACCTTC
v_call: TRBV7-9
d_call: TRBD1
clone_size: -
j_call: TRBJ1-2

cdr3_aa: CASSPGDRGPRNEKLFF
cdr3_nt: TGTGCCAGCAGTCCTGGGGACAGGGGGCCCAGAAATGAAAAACTGTTTTTT
v_call: TRBV28
d_call: TRBD1
clone_size: -
j_call: TRBJ1-4

cdr3_aa: CASSAGGANTEAFF
cdr3_nt: TGTGCCAGCAGCGCAGGGGGAGCGAACACTGAAGCTTTCTTT
v_call: TRBV9
d_call: TRBD1
clone_size: -
j_call: TRBJ1-1

cdr3_aa: CASSQESRIGTNEKLFF
cdr3_nt: TGTGCCAGCAGCCAAGAGTCAAGGATAGGTACTAATGAAAAACTGTTTTTT
v_call: TRBV4-2
d_call: -
clone_size: -
j_call: TRBJ1-4

cdr3_aa: CASSYSQISSYNEQFF
cdr3_nt: TGTGCCAGCAGTTACTCCCAGATTAGCTCCTACAATGAGCAGTTCTTC
v_call: TRBV6-2/TRBV6-3
d_call: -
clone_size: -
j_call: TRBJ2-1

cdr3_aa: CASSLDRARTGELFF
cdr3_nt: TGTGCCAGCAGTTTGGACAGGGCGAGGACCGGGGAGCTGTTTTTT
v_call: TRBV7-8
d_call: TRBD1
clone_size: -
j_call: TRBJ2-2

cdr3_aa: CASSQGDRAADTQYF
cdr3_nt: TGCGCCAGCAGCCAAGGGGACAGGGCGGCCGATACGCAGTATTTT
v_call: TRBV4-3
d_call: TRBD1
clone_size: -
j_call: TRBJ2-3

cdr3_aa: CASSLFAGSRDTQYF
cdr3_nt: TGTGCCAGCAGCTTATTTGCGGGGAGCCGTGATACGCAGTATTTT
v_call: TRBV7-8
d_call: -
clone_size: -
j_call: TRBJ2-3

cdr3_aa: CASSGGPRNTEAFF
cdr3_nt: TGTGCCAGCAGTGGGGGACCTAGAAACACTGAAGCTTTCTTT
v_call: TRBV12-3/TRBV12-4
d_call: -
clone_size: -
j_call: TRBJ1-1

cdr3_aa: CASSELTEAFF
cdr3_nt: TGTGCCAGCAGTGAACTCACTGAAGCTTTCTTT
v_call: TRBV7-6
d_call: -
clone_size: many
j_call: TRBJ1-1

cdr3_aa: CASSLLQGADEQYF
cdr3_nt: TGTGCCAGCAGCTTGTTACAGGGCGCCGACGAGCAGTACTTC
v_call: TRBV5-4
d_call: -
clone_size: -
j_call: TRBJ2-7

cdr3_aa: CASSPPRVGASYNEQFF
cdr3_nt: TGTGCCAGCAGCCCACCCAGAGTGGGGGCCTCCTACAATGAGCAGTTCTTC
v_call: TRBV7-8
d_call: -
clone_size: many
j_call: TRBJ2-1

cdr3_aa: CASSAGQRYQETQYF
cdr3_nt: TGTGCCAGCAGTGCGGGACAGAGATACCAAGAGACCCAGTACTTC
v_call: TRBV7-2
d_call: -
clone_size: -
j_call: TRBJ2-5

cdr3_aa: CSARGGLDGGNTEAFF
cdr3_nt: TGCAGTGCTAGAGGAGGCCTGGACGGGGGGAACACTGAAGCTTTCTTT
v_call: TRBV20-1
d_call: -
clone_size: -
j_call: TRBJ1-1

cdr3_aa: CASSESFYEQYF
cdr3_nt: TGTGCCAGCAGTGAATCCTTCTACGAGCAGTACTTC
v_call: TRBV2
d_call: -
clone_size: -
j_call: TRBJ2-7

cdr3_aa: CASSSRATTGELFF
cdr3_nt: TGTGCCAGCAGTTCCCGGGCCACAACCGGGGAGCTGTTTTTT
v_call: TRBV6-6
d_call: -
clone_size: few
j_call: TRBJ2-2

cdr3_aa: CASSQMSGLAGEGWDEQFF
cdr3_nt: TGCGCCAGCAGCCAAATGTCGGGACTAGCGGGGGAAGGTTGGGATGAGCAGTTCTTC
v_call: TRBV4-1
d_call: TRBD2
clone_size: -
j_call: TRBJ2-1

cdr3_aa: CASSGKRGGTDTQYF
cdr3_nt: TGTGCCAGCAGTGGGAAGCGGGGGGGCACAGATACGCAGTATTTT
v_call: TRBV6-1
d_call: TRBD2
clone_size: -
j_call: TRBJ2-3

cdr3_aa: CASSLGGNPYNEQFF
cdr3_nt: TGTGCCAGCAGCTTAGGGGGTAACCCCTACAATGAGCAGTTCTTC
v_call: TRBV11-2
d_call: -
clone_size: many
j_call: TRBJ2-1

cdr3_aa: CASSDLQGAPYNEQFF
cdr3_nt: TGTGCCAGCAGTGATCTCCAGGGGGCTCCCTACAATGAGCAGTTCTTC
v_call: TRBV6-1
d_call: TRBD1
clone_size: once
j_call: TRBJ2-1

cdr3_aa: CASSRTGTGAGGYTF
cdr3_nt: TGTGCCAGCAGCCGGACCGGGACAGGGGCGGGGGGCTACACCTTC
v_call: TRBV7-9
d_call: TRBD1
clone_size: few
j_call: TRBJ1-2

cdr3_aa: CASSIKRQLPNQPQHF
cdr3_nt: TGTGCCAGTAGTATAAAAAGACAGCTCCCTAATCAGCCCCAGCATTTT
v_call: TRBV19
d_call: -
clone_size: -
j_call: TRBJ1-5

cdr3_aa: CASSQIGNSPLHF
cdr3_nt: TGTGCCAGCAGCCAAATAGGGAATTCACCCCTCCACTTT
v_call: TRBV14
d_call: -
clone_size: -
j_call: TRBJ1-6

cdr3_aa: CASTGDIDGYTF
cdr3_nt: TGTGCCAGCACCGGGGACATTGATGGCTACACCTTC
v_call: TRBV12-3/TRBV12-4
d_call: -
clone_size: few
j_call: TRBJ1-2

cdr3_aa: CSAPGQGAGGYTF
cdr3_nt: TGCAGTGCTCCGGGACAGGGGGCCGGGGGCTACACCTTC
v_call: TRBV20-1
d_call: TRBD1
clone_size: few
j_call: TRBJ1-2